Each of the 22 T cell receptor beta chains below was sequenced from the same sample in a study of control samples from healthy donors and cancer patients (TCRdb year 2020). The receptor library was made with the immunoSEQ multiplex PCR assay. Imported from immuneACCESS, the table was reduced by TCRdb to in-frame sequences with V and J called. These copies leave out some clones; in studies compared against another copy, an unresolved V gene accounts for under half, and the cause of the remainder is not known. The sample profile shows roughly 100,000 clones; about 89% of them were found once. Clones ranked in the top ten supply 19% of the sample. Input material: PBMCs. Receptors were obtained from a man aged 55 to 70 with lung cancer.

The chain links TRBV5-1 to TRBJ2-5; 7 positions agree with TRBD1. Germline CDR1 and CDR2: SGHRS and YFSETQ. There are 14 residues in the CDR3. Losses at the gene ends were 3 bases for V and 0 bases for J; bases not matched to a gene: 2. For the CDR3, the DNA is TGCGCCAGCAGCTGGGGGACAGACCAAGAGACCCAGTACTTC. Encoded protein: CASSWGTDQETQYF.

This clone was detected a few times. The chain recombines TRBV7-3 with TRBJ2-2, with TRBD2 matching over 8 bases. V shed 5 bases, J shed 6 bases, and the junction held 5 bases outside the gene matches. The CDR3 extends over 14 amino acids. Germline V gene sequence: CDR1 SGHTA, CDR2 FQGTGA. CDR3 loop: CASSPRRGAGELFF. CDR3 nucleotide sequence: TGTGCCAGCAGCCCCCGGCGGGGGGCCGGGGAGCTGTTTTTT.

This clone came up once. Here the CDR3 reads CASSPSNPTGPAGQPQHF. The CDR3 nucleotides are TGTGCCAGCTCACCTTCAAACCCGACAGGCCCTGCCGGTCAGCCCCAGCATTTT. The chain links TRBV18 to TRBJ1-5; tentatively, D is TRBD1 (6 bases). Per germline, CDR1 KGHSH and CDR2 LQKENI. CDR3 length equals 18 residues. V was pared by 3 bases and J by 6 bases, with 24 bases between. Full variable domain (rest looked up from reference TRBV18 and TRBJ1-5): NAGVMQNPRHLVRRRGQEARLRCSPMKGHSHVYWYRQLPEEGLKFMVYLQKENIIDESGMPKERFSAEFPKEGPSILRIQQVVRGDSAAYFCASSPSNPTGPAGQPQHFGDGTRLSIL.

The chain joins TRBV5-1 to TRBJ1-1, with 11 nucleotides matching TRBD1. The CDR3 contains 16 residues. CDR1 and CDR2 (germline): SGHRS, YFSETQ. V dropped 4 bases and J dropped 2; count of bases not matched to a gene: 7. The DNA for the CDR3 is TGCGCCAGCAGCCCAAGGACAGGGGGCTTCAACACTGAAGCTTTCTTT. Translating gives CASSPRTGGFNTEAFF.

J is TRBJ2-1 and V is TRBV3-1 (or the pseudogene TRBV3-2), with D uncertain. V was trimmed by 0 bases and J by 4 bases, leaving 16 bases between them. This CDR3 is built from 17 residues. Germline CDR1 is LGHDT and CDR2 is YNNKEL (reference sequence). The CDR3 loop is CASSQEHPWEGYNEQFF. DNA for the CDR3: TGTGCCAGCAGCCAAGAACATCCATGGGAAGGATACAATGAGCAGTTCTTC.

This chain uses TRBV2 with TRBJ2-5; D not certain. The CDR3 sequence is 12 residues long. Germline CDR1 SNHLY, CDR2 FYNNEI. Trimming shortened V by 6 bases and J by 7 bases, and 12 bases separated the two germline ends. The CDR3 region is CASSPPTVTQYF. The CDR3, as DNA: TGTGCCAGCAGCCCTCCTACAGTGACCCAGTACTTC.

The chain carries TRBV27 and TRBJ2-7; TRBD1 is a possible D gene (5 bases). V was cut by 3 bases and J by 6 bases, with 18 bases left in between. CDR3 length: 15 residues. Germline values: CDR1 MNHEY, CDR2 SMNVEV (reference sequence). CDR3 in DNA: TGTGCCAGCAGTTTGAAGGACACCGGACCGTTCGAGCAGTACTTC. The encoded protein is CASSLKDTGPFEQYF.

The chain combines TRBV7-8 with TRBJ1-5, with 7 positions matching TRBD1. Trimming cost V 6 bases and J 0 bases; bases outside gene matches: 11. The CDR3 covers 17 residues. CDR1 and CDR2 (germline): SGHVS, FQNEAQ. The CDR3 bases are TGTGCCAGCAGGGCTGGGAGGGGGCGGGATAGCAATCAGCCCCAGCATTTT. It encodes CASRAGRGRDSNQPQHF.

The rearrangement links TRBV5-5 to TRBJ2-3; D call uncertain. This CDR3 has 13 residues. Trimming pared 6 bases from V and 0 bases from J, leaving 8 bases between. Looked up from germline, CDR1 is SGHKS and CDR2 is YYEKEE (reference sequence). The DNA for the CDR3 is TGTGCCAGCACCCCGCACAGCACAGATACGCAGTATTTT. Translated, it gives CASTPHSTDTQYF.

V gene TRBV7-8 combines with J gene TRBJ1-1; D is ambiguous. V was cut by 5 bases and J by 3 bases, with 10 bases left in between. The CDR3 extends over 13 amino acids. The germline gives CDR1 SGHVS, CDR2 FQNEAQ. The CDR3 DNA is TGTGCCAGCAGCGAGCAGCGGGACACTGAAGCTTTCTTT. Translating it yields CASSEQRDTEAFF.

The chain combines TRBV7-6 with TRBJ2-1; D not resolved. Trimming pared 0 bases from V and 0 bases from J, leaving 9 bases between. This CDR3 is built from 16 residues. Germline values: CDR1 SGHVS, CDR2 FNYEAQ. CDR3 loop: CASSLAPGSSYNEQFF. The CDR3 DNA follows: TGTGCCAGCAGCTTAGCCCCAGGTTCCTCCTACAATGAGCAGTTCTTC. The variable domain in full, with the rest retrieved from reference TRBV7-6 and TRBJ2-1, is GAGVSQSPRYKVTKRGQDVALRCDPISGHVSLYWYRQALGQGPEFLTYFNYEAQQDKSGLPNDRFSAERPEGSISTLTIQRTEQRDSAMYRCASSLAPGSSYNEQFFGPGTRLTVL.

This chain links TRBV29-1 with TRBJ1-2; the match to TRBD1 covers 7 bases. Germline CDR1 and CDR2: SQVTM and ANQGSEA. V lost 6 bases, J lost 4 bases, and 8 bases stayed unmatched. CDR3 length: 13 amino acids. The DNA of the CDR3 is TGCAGCGTGGTGACAGGGTTTGGCTATGGCTACACCTTC. It specifies CSVVTGFGYGYTF.

The chain has TRBV7-2 and TRBJ1-1, with unresolved D. The CDR3 covers 12 residues. The germline V and J ends were trimmed by 3 bases and 1 base, with 3 bases remaining between them. Germline lookup yields CDR1 SGHTA and CDR2 FQGNSA. The chain's CDR3 is CASSFWNTEAFF. The DNA for the CDR3 is TGTGCCAGCAGCTTTTGGAACACTGAAGCTTTCTTT.

The count of this clone is one. This chain links TRBV5-4 with TRBJ2-7; the D call may be TRBD1 or TRBD2 (6 bases each). CDR1 is SGHNT, CDR2 YYREEE, per germline (reference sequence). The CDR3 runs 17 residues. The germline V and J ends were trimmed by 4 bases and 3 bases, with 23 bases remaining between them. The CDR3 DNA follows: TGTGCCAGCAGCACCGATTGGGGGGCAGGGGACCTCTACGAGCAGTACTTC. This gives the protein CASSTDWGAGDLYEQYF.

The chain links TRBV5-4 to TRBJ2-1, with 16 positions matching TRBD2. Germline values: CDR1 SGHNT, CDR2 YYREEE (reference sequence). There are 17 residues in the CDR3. Trimming cost V 3 bases and J 10 bases; bases outside gene matches: 10. In DNA form, the CDR3 reads TGTGCCAGCAGCTCGGGACTAGCGGGGGGGGATGTAGACGAGCAGTTCTTC. As protein: CASSSGLAGGDVDEQFF. Variable domain in full (rest from reference TRBV5-4 and TRBJ2-1): ETGVTQSPTHLIKTRGQQVTLRCSSQSGHNTVSWYQQALGQGPQFIFQYYREEENGRGNFPPRFSGLQFPNYSSELNVNALELDDSALYLCASSSGLAGGDVDEQFFGPGTRLTVL.

The chain couples TRBV24-1 to TRBJ1-4; D might be TRBD1 (6 bases). The V gene lost 4 bases and the J gene lost 0 bases, with 8 bases spanning the gap. This CDR3 has 15 residues. Germline V gene sequence: CDR1 KGHDR, CDR2 SFDVKD. Here the CDR3 DNA reads TGTGCCACCAGTGACAGGGGAGCAACTAATGAAAAACTGTTTTTT. Encoded protein: CATSDRGATNEKLFF.

The J gene is TRBJ1-4, the V gene TRBV7-8; 7 bases map to TRBD1. The CDR3 consists of 15 residues. Looked up from germline, CDR1 is SGHVS and CDR2 is FQNEAQ. V trimming: 6 bases; J trimming: 3 bases; junction bases outside the gene matches: 7. CDR3 DNA sequence: TGTGCCAGCAGTCCTACCGGGACAGCTAATGAAAAACTGTTTTTT. Encoded protein: CASSPTGTANEKLFF.

This clone was seen just once. The chain joins TRBV7-2 to TRBJ1-4; D uncertain. V lost 4 bases and J lost 3, with 3 bases in between. Germline V gene lookup returns CDR1 SGHTA and CDR2 FQGNSA. The CDR3 has 12 residues. CDR3 region: CASSWANEKLFF. As DNA, the CDR3 is TGTGCCAGCAGCTGGGCTAATGAAAAACTGTTTTTT.

The CDR3 nucleotides read TGTGCCAGCAGTGACGTAGACAGGGAGTCCTACACTGAAGCTTTCTTT. Its protein is CASSDVDRESYTEAFF. V and J are TRBV6-4 and TRBJ1-1, with 7 bases aligning to TRBD1. This CDR3 comprises 16 residues. Germline values: CDR1 MRHNA, CDR2 SNTAGT. Germline trimming cut 2 bases from V and 3 bases from J; bases unmatched to any gene: 9.

The gene calls are TRBV9 and TRBJ2-1; the D is unclear. Germline CDR1 SGDLS, CDR2 YYNGEE. CDR3 size: 14 residues. V was shortened by 0 bases and J by 4 bases, with 8 bases between the two germline ends. This chain's CDR3 is CASSVVELYNEQFF. CDR3 in DNA: TGTGCCAGCAGCGTAGTCGAGTTATACAATGAGCAGTTCTTC.

This sequence joins TRBV7-9 and TRBJ1-2, with unresolved D. Germline CDR1 and CDR2: SEHNR and FQNEAQ (reference sequence). V shed 1 base and J shed 2 bases, with 5 bases lying between them. The CDR3 runs 13 residues. CDR3 sequence: CASSLEENYGYTF. Here the CDR3 DNA reads TGTGCCAGCAGCTTAGAAGAGAACTATGGCTACACCTTC.

The chain employs TRBV12-3 or TRBV12-4 and TRBJ2-2; no definite D call. The CDR3 consists of 13 residues. The germline V and J ends were trimmed by 5 bases and 0 bases, with 4 bases remaining between them. This chain's CDR3 is CASSRANTGELFF. CDR3 DNA sequence: TGTGCCAGCAGTCGCGCGAACACCGGGGAGCTGTTTTTT.